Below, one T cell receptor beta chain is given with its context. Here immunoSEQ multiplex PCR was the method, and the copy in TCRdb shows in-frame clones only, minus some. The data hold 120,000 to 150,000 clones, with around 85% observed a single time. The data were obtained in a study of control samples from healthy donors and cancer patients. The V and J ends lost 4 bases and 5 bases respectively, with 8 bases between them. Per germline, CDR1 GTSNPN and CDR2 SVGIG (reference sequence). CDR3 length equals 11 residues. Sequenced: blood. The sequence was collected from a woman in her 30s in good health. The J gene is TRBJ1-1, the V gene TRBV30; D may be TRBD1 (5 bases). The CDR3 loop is CAWTKGTEAFF. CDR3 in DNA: TGTGCCTGGACCAAGGGGACTGAAGCTTTCTTT. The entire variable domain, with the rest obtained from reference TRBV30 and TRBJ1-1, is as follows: SQTIHQWPATLVQPVGSPLSLECTVEGTSNPNLYWYRQAAGRGLQLLFYSVGIGQISSEVPQNLSASRPQDRQFILSSKKLLLSDSGFYLCAWTKGTEAFFGQGTRLTVV.